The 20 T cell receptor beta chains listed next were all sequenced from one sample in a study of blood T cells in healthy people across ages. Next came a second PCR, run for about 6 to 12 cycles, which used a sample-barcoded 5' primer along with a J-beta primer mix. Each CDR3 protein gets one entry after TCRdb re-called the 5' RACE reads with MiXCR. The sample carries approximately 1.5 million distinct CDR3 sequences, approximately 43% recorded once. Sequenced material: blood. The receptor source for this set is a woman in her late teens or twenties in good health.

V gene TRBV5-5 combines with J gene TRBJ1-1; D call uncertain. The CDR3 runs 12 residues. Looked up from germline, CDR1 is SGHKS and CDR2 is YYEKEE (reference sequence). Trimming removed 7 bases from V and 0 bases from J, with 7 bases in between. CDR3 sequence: CASDGLNTEAFF. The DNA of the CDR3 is TGTGCCAGCGATGGACTGAACACTGAAGCTTTCTTT. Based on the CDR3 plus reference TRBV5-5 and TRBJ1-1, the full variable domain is DAGVTQSPTHLIKTRGQQVTLRCSPISGHKSVSWYQQVLGQGPQFIFQYYEKEERGRGNFPDRFSARQFPNYSSELNVNALLLGDSALYLCASDGLNTEAFFGQGTRLTVV.

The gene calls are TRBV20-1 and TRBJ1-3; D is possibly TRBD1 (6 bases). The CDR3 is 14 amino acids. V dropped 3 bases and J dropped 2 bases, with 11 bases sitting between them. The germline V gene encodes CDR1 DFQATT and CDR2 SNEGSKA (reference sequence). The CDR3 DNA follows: TGCAGTGCTAGTGGGGGGCCTACTGGAAACACCATATATTTT. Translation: CSASGGPTGNTIYF.

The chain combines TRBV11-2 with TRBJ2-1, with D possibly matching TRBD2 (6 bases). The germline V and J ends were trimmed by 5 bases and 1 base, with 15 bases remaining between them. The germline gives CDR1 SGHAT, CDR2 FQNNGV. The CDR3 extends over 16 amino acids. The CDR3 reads CASSATRAKSYNEQFF. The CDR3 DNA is TGTGCCAGCAGCGCGACTAGAGCGAAGTCCTACAATGAGCAGTTCTTC.

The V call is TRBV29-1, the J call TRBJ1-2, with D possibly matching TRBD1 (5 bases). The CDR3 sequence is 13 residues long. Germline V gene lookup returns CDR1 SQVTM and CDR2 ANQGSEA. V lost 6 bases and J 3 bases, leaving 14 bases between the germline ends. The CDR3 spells CSVVGGSYYGYTF. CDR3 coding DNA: TGCAGCGTCGTCGGGGGGTCTTACTATGGCTACACCTTC.

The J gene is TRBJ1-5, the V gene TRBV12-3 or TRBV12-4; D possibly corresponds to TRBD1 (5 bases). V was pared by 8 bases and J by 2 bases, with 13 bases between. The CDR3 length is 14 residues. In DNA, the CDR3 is TGTGCCAGCGGCCGCAGGGAGGGCAATCAGCCCCAGCATTTT. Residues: CASGRREGNQPQHF.

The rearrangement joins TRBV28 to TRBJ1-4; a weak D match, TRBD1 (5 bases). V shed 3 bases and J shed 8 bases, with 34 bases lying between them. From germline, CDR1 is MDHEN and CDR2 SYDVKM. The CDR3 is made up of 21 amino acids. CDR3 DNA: TGTGCCAGCAGTTTTTCCGGGACGTATAGGGACGCGACGCGAAAGAAGGAAAAACTGTTTTTT. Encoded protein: CASSFSGTYRDATRKKEKLFF.

Written as DNA, the CDR3 is TGCGCCAGCAGCACTGGACTAGCGGGGCTGCGAGAGACCCAGTACTTC. This encodes CASSTGLAGLRETQYF. J is TRBJ2-5 and V is TRBV5-1, with TRBD2 matching 12 bases. The CDR3 is 16 residues long. Looked up from germline, CDR1 is SGHRS and CDR2 is YFSETQ. V shed 4 bases, J shed 4 bases, and the junction held 8 bases outside the gene matches.

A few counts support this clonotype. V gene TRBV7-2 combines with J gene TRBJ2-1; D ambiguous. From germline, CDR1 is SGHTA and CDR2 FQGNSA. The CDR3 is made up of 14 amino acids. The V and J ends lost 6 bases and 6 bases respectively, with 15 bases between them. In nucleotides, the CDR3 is TGTGCCAGCAGGAACCTCTTTGGGTTCAATGAGCAGTTCTTC. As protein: CASRNLFGFNEQFF.

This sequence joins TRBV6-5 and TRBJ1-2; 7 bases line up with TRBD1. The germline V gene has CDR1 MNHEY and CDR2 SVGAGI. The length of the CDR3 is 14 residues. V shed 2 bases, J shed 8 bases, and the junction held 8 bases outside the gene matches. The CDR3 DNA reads TGTGCCAGCAGTTACGACAGGGCCCTGGGGGGCTACACCTTC. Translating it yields CASSYDRALGGYTF.

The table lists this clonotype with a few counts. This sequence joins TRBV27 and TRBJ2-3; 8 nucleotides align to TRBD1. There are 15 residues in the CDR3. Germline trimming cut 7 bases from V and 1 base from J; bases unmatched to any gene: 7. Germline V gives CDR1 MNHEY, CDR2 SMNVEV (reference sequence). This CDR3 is CASIPWGQGTDTQYF. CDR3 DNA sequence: TGTGCCAGCATACCTTGGGGACAGGGCACAGATACGCAGTATTTT.

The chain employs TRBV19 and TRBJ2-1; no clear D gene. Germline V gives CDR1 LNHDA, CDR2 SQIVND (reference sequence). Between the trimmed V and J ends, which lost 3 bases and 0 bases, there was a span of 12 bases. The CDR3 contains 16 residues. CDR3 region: CASSIPQRSSYNEQFF. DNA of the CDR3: TGTGCCAGTAGTATCCCACAGCGAAGCTCCTACAATGAGCAGTTCTTC.

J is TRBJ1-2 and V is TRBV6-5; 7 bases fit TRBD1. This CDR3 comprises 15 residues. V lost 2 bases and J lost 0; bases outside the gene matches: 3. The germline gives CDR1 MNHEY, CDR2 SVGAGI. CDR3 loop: CASSYTGQTNYGYTF. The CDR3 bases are TGTGCCAGCAGTTACACGGGACAGACTAACTATGGCTACACCTTC.

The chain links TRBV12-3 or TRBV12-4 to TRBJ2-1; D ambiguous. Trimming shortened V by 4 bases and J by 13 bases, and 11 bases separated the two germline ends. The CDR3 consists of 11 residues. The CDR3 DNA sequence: TGTGCCAGCAGTTCGGAAGAGACCCAGTTCTTC. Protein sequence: CASSSEETQFF.

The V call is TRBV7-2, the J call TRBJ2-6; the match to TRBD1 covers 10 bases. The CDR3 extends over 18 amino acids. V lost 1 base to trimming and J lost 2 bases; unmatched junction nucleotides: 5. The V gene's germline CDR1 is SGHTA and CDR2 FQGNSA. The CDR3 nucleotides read TGTGCCAGCAGCTTAGTGGGGGGACAGGGGACTGGGGCCAACGTCCTGACTTTC. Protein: CASSLVGGQGTGANVLTF.

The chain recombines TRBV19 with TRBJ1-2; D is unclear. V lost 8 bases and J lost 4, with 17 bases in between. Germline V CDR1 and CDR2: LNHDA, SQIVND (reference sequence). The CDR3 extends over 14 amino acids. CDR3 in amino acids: CASGRRILRYGYTF. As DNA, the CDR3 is TGTGCCAGTGGGCGGAGGATCCTTCGCTATGGCTACACCTTC.

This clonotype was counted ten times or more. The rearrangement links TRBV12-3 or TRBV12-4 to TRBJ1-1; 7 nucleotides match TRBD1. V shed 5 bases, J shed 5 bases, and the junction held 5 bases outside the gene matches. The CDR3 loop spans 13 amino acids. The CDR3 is CASSLNRGTEAFF. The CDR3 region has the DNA TGTGCCAGCAGTCTAAACAGGGGAACTGAAGCTTTCTTT.

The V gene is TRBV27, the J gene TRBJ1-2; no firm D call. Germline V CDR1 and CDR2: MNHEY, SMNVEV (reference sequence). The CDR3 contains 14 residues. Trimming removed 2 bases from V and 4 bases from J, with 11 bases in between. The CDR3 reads CASSLRREGYGYTF. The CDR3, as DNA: TGTGCCAGCAGTTTACGGAGGGAAGGCTATGGCTACACCTTC.

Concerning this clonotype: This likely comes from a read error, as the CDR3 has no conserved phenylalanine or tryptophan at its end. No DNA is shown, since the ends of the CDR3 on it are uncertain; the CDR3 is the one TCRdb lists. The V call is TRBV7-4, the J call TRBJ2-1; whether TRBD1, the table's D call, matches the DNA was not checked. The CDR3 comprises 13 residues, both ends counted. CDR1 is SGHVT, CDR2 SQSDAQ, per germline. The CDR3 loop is CASSTGPAMSSSS.

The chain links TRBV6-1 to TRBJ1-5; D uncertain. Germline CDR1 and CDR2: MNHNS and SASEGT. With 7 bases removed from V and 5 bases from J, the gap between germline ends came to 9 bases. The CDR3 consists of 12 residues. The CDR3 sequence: CASNPFDQPQHF. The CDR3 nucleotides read TGTGCCAGCAATCCGTTCGATCAGCCCCAGCATTTT.

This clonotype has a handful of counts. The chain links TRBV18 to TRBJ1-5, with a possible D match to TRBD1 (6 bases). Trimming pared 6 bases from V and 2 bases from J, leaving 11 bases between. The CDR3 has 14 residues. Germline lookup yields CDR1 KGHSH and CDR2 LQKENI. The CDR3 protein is CASSQGMGNQPQHF. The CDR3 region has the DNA TGTGCCAGCTCGCAGGGGATGGGCAATCAGCCCCAGCATTTT. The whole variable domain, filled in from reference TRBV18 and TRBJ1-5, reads NAGVMQNPRHLVRRRGQEARLRCSPMKGHSHVYWYRQLPEEGLKFMVYLQKENIIDESGMPKERFSAEFPKEGPSILRIQQVVRGDSAAYFCASSQGMGNQPQHFGDGTRLSIL.